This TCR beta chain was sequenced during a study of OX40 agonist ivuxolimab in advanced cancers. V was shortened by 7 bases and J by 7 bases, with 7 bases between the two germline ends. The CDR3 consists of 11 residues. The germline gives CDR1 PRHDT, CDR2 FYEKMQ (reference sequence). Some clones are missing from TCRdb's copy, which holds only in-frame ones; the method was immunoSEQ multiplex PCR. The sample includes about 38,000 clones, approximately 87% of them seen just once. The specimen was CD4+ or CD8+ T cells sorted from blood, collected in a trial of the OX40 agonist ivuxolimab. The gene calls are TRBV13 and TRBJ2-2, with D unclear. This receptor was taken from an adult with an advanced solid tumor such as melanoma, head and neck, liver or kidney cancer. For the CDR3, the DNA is TGTGCCAGCACCTGGAACGGGGAGCTGTTTTTT. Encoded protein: CASTWNGELFF.